Listed here is a single T cell receptor (beta chain). This entry belongs to a study of OX40 agonist ivuxolimab in advanced cancers. CDR1 and CDR2 (germline): SGHTA, FQGNSA. With 3 bases removed from V and 4 bases from J, the gap between germline ends came to 6 bases. The CDR3 length is 13 residues. Libraries were prepared by immunoSEQ multiplex PCR; TCRdb keeps only in-frame clonotypes and omits some of them. Of approximately 52,000 clones in the sample, over 80% were seen once. This chain joins TRBV7-2 and TRBJ2-2; TRBD1 is a possible D gene (6 bases). The sequencing here drew on CD4+ or CD8+ T cells sorted from blood, taken in a trial of the OX40 agonist ivuxolimab. This TCR derives from an adult with an advanced solid tumor such as melanoma, head and neck, liver or kidney cancer. This CDR3 reads CASSLDSTGELFF. CDR3 in DNA: TGTGCCAGCAGCTTGGACAGCACCGGGGAGCTGTTTTTT. The whole variable domain, remainder taken from reference TRBV7-2 and TRBJ2-2, is GAGVSQSPSNKVTEKGKDVELRCDPISGHTALYWYRQSLGQGLEFLIYFQGNSAPDKSGLPSDRFSAERTGGSVSTLTIQRTQQEDSAVYLCASSLDSTGELFFGEGSRLTVL.